This record covers a single TCR beta chain. The antigen this receptor binds is unknown. No clone much larger than this one lies a single base away; base qualities are absent. Each PCR received spiked-in synthetic TCR analog templates so that absolute template abundance could be estimated from read counts. The immunoSEQ assay was used to amplify TCRbeta CDR3 regions from genomic DNA with bias-controlled V and J gene primers. Sequencing of rearranged TCRbeta segments was done at approximately 20X coverage. The original methods were these. Clustering was used to correct sequencing errors, and CDR3s were annotated against IMGT so that V, D and J genes could be assigned. Downstream analyses used only productive TCRbeta rearrangements, leaving out any out-of-frame or stop-codon sequences. To compute clonality, Shannon entropy was normalized by the log of the number of unique productive sequences and then subtracted from one. Fisher's exact test with Benjamini-Hochberg correction, at a threshold of adjusted p below 0.01, was used to find clones that differed between time points or between blood and tumor. The table comes from immuneACCESS by way of TCRdb, which keeps in-frame sequences with V and J called. Part of the clones is missing from these tables; in studies checked, under half for an unresolved V gene and the rest for unknown reasons. V, J and clone size reflect that table, while D and trimming were determined from the DNA. This sample comprises around 30,000 clones, 84% of them detected only once. Around 30% of the sample is in the top ten clones.

V is shortened by 5 bases, J by 7 bases, and the region joining them spans 15 bases. CDR1 SGHRS and CDR2 YFSETQ are derived from the germline V gene. Inclusive of the bounding cysteine and phenylalanine, the CDR3 is 13 residues long. Only CDR3 DNA remains: 39 bases, in frame from the first base. This sample is drawn from a study of PD-L1 blockade in urothelial cancer (dated by TCRdb to the late 2010s). With regard to the full study: Therapy was started in 2014 for all patients, and atezolizumab 1,200 mg was administered intravenously every 3 weeks. About nine tenths of the roughly 30 patients were males with bladder-origin urothelial cancer, and about 65% of the 29 reported a prior smoking history. An ECOG performance status of 0 or 1 was recorded for the patients, and 0 to 3 prior chemotherapy regimens had been received by the patients. Blood samples were analyzed at 3 weeks after treatment start (second dose) and at 6 weeks after treatment start. Blood samples yielded a median of around 150,000 T cells and 65,000 to 95,000 unique TCRs, with median clonality 0.080. Somatic, immune and clinical correlates of response to PD-L1 blockade with atezolizumab in urothelial cancer were the focus of an exploratory multi-omic analysis. TCR sequencing covered pretreatment tumor samples and matched, serially collected peripheral blood taken before and after atezolizumab treatment. Durable clinical benefit was defined as progression-free survival longer than 6 months, and TCR features were also tested against progression-free and overall survival. In the same patients who had TCR sequencing, pretreatment tumors also underwent whole exome sequencing and RNA sequencing. Durable clinical benefit was achieved by nine patients but not by the remaining 20. Just over 28 patients had pretreatment blood TCR-seq, roughly 25 had at least one posttreatment blood collection, and roughly 25 had tumor TCR-seq. Study-wide conclusions, independent of this receptor: Greater expansion of tumor-associated TCR clones in peripheral blood 3 weeks after the start of treatment was observed in patients with durable benefit (n ≈ 22, p = 0.022). A pretreatment peripheral blood TCR clonality below the median was linked to improved progression-free and overall survival. Because of the small sample size (n ≈ 30) and the many exploratory analyses performed, the results are intended to be regarded as hypothesis-generating.

The cohort comprised approximately 30 patients with locally advanced or metastatic urothelial carcinoma treated at Memorial Sloan Kettering on a trial protocol. Peripheral blood mononuclear cells were collected pretreatment and during treatment, with between 1 and 8 total time points per patient. The Qiagen DNeasy Blood extraction kit was used to purify genomic DNA from total PBMCs and tumor samples. PBMCs were collected pretreatment and during treatment, and were isolated and stored as previously described. The TCR was taken from a man aged 60 to 75 with urothelial cancer. The specimen comprised PBMCs, sampled around atezolizumab (anti-PD-L1) treatment. Here the chain combines TRBV5-1 and TRBJ1-1; no D gene is confidently identified. The DNA reads as follows: TGCGCCAGCAGACCCGGCCTGGAGGGTGAAGCTTTCTTT. This yields the protein CASRPGLEGEAFF.